These T cell receptor beta chains were read from a single sample in a study of T-cell reconstitution after alpha-beta-depleted transplantation in children. In TCRdb, the PCR reads were re-called with MiXCR into one record per CDR3 protein. Of around 250,000 distinct CDR3 sequences listed, about 25% were seen once; the top ten hold 2.6%. Source: PBMCs, taken before TCRalphabeta/CD19-depleted stem cell transplant. All receptors derive from a girl aged 2-10 years with Fanconi anemia, due to receive a stem cell transplant. The CDR3 runs from the conserved cysteine through the conserved F or W. A D gene is named only where the DNA matches it firmly. Clone size is given for some rows only: seen once, a few or many times, or a class if the clone is expanded.

v_gene: TRBV7-1
d_gene: -
j_gene: TRBJ2-1
abundance: -
CDR3aa: CASSSQVLYPEDYNEQFF
CDR3nt: TGTGCCAGCAGCTCCCAGGTCCTTTACCCGGAGGACTACAATGAGCAGTTCTTC

v_gene: TRBV28
d_gene: -
j_gene: TRBJ2-3
abundance: few
CDR3aa: CASSFERSDTQYF
CDR3nt: TGTGCCAGCAGTTTTGAACGGAGCGATACGCAGTATTTT

v_gene: TRBV29-1
d_gene: -
j_gene: TRBJ1-2
abundance: many
CDR3aa: CSAADSNYGYTF
CDR3nt: TGCAGCGCTGCGGACAGTAACTATGGCTACACCTTC

v_gene: TRBV6-6
d_gene: TRBD1
j_gene: TRBJ2-3
abundance: many
CDR3aa: CASTHSTGGTQYF
CDR3nt: TGTGCCAGCACCCACAGTACAGGGGGCACGCAGTATTTT

v_gene: TRBV7-2
d_gene: TRBD2
j_gene: TRBJ2-7
abundance: once
CDR3aa: CASSPASGSHEQYF
CDR3nt: TGTGCCAGCAGCCCAGCTAGCGGGAGCCACGAGCAGTACTTC

v_gene: TRBV28
d_gene: -
j_gene: TRBJ2-5
abundance: many
CDR3aa: CASTRSKQGQEETQYF
CDR3nt: TGTGCCAGCACAAGAAGCAAACAGGGTCAAGAAGAGACCCAGTACTTC

v_gene: TRBV28
d_gene: -
j_gene: TRBJ1-1
abundance: -
CDR3aa: CATDTPGVMNTEAFF
CDR3nt: TGTGCCACCGACACCCCCGGGGTCATGAACACTGAAGCTTTCTTT

v_gene: TRBV29-1
d_gene: TRBD2
j_gene: TRBJ2-3
abundance: many
CDR3aa: CSVGGGFTDTQYF
CDR3nt: TGCAGCGTTGGCGGGGGGTTCACAGATACGCAGTATTTT

v_gene: TRBV5-1
d_gene: -
j_gene: TRBJ2-1
abundance: -
CDR3aa: CASSFSTGSSYNEQFF
CDR3nt: TGCGCCAGCAGCTTCAGTACGGGGAGCTCCTACAATGAGCAGTTCTTC

v_gene: TRBV7-2
d_gene: -
j_gene: TRBJ2-5
abundance: many
CDR3aa: CASSLDSSETQYF
CDR3nt: TGTGCCAGCAGCTTGGACAGTTCAGAGACCCAGTACTTC

v_gene: TRBV20-1
d_gene: TRBD2
j_gene: TRBJ2-5
abundance: -
CDR3aa: CTLSGGEGTQYF
CDR3nt: TGCACCTTGAGTGGCGGGGAGGGGACCCAGTACTTC

v_gene: TRBV24-1
d_gene: -
j_gene: TRBJ2-1
abundance: many
CDR3aa: CATSGIDPPYNEQFF
CDR3nt: TGTGCCACCAGTGGGATCGACCCCCCATACAATGAGCAGTTCTTC

v_gene: TRBV20-1
d_gene: -
j_gene: TRBJ2-5
abundance: -
CDR3aa: CSAQHQETQYF
CDR3nt: TGCAGTGCCCAACACCAAGAGACCCAGTACTTC

v_gene: TRBV12-5
d_gene: -
j_gene: TRBJ1-1
abundance: -
CDR3aa: CASGFSYTEAFF
CDR3nt: TGTGCTAGTGGTTTTAGTTACACTGAAGCTTTCTTT

v_gene: TRBV29-1
d_gene: TRBD1
j_gene: TRBJ1-2
abundance: -
CDR3aa: CSVAQGEEDGYTF
CDR3nt: TGCAGCGTTGCACAGGGGGAGGAGGATGGCTACACCTTC

v_gene: TRBV29-1
d_gene: -
j_gene: TRBJ1-2
abundance: many
CDR3aa: CSVDGDGYTF
CDR3nt: TGCAGCGTTGACGGGGACGGCTACACCTTC

v_gene: TRBV18
d_gene: -
j_gene: TRBJ2-2
abundance: -
CDR3aa: CASSPTVPANTGELFF
CDR3nt: TGTGCCAGCTCACCTACAGTTCCTGCGAACACCGGGGAGCTGTTTTTT

v_gene: TRBV20-1
d_gene: -
j_gene: TRBJ2-1
abundance: many
CDR3aa: CSARDPVYNEQFF
CDR3nt: TGCAGTGCTAGAGATCCGGTCTACAATGAGCAGTTCTTC

v_gene: TRBV20-1
d_gene: TRBD2
j_gene: TRBJ2-7
abundance: -
CDR3aa: CCARDPASGWYEQYF
CDR3nt: TGCTGCGCTAGAGATCCCGCTAGCGGGTGGTACGAGCAGTACTTC

v_gene: TRBV28
d_gene: -
j_gene: TRBJ2-7
abundance: -
CDR3aa: CASRGAAISEQYF
CDR3nt: TGTGCCAGTCGGGGCGCGGCCATTTCCGAGCAGTACTTC

v_gene: TRBV29-1
d_gene: TRBD1
j_gene: TRBJ2-7
abundance: -
CDR3aa: CSVGRNRDRVFGSYEQYF
CDR3nt: TGCAGCGTTGGTCGAAACCGGGACAGGGTATTTGGCTCCTACGAGCAGTACTTC

v_gene: TRBV5-1
d_gene: TRBD2
j_gene: TRBJ2-3
abundance: many
CDR3aa: CASSLGLATLTDTQYF
CDR3nt: TGCGCCAGCAGCTTGGGACTAGCCACCCTGACAGATACGCAGTATTTT

v_gene: TRBV29-1
d_gene: TRBD2
j_gene: TRBJ2-1
abundance: many
CDR3aa: CSVGFGGRAKYEQFF
CDR3nt: TGCAGCGTTGGGTTTGGCGGGAGGGCCAAATATGAGCAGTTCTTC

v_gene: TRBV29-1
d_gene: TRBD1
j_gene: TRBJ1-1
abundance: few
CDR3aa: CSVVDRGGMNTEAFF
CDR3nt: TGCAGCGTTGTGGACAGGGGAGGGATGAACACTGAAGCTTTCTTT

v_gene: TRBV4-2
d_gene: TRBD2
j_gene: TRBJ2-3
abundance: few
CDR3aa: CASRHAFQLAGGTDTQYF
CDR3nt: TGTGCCAGCAGGCACGCCTTCCAACTAGCGGGGGGCACAGATACGCAGTATTTT

v_gene: TRBV6-1
d_gene: -
j_gene: TRBJ2-5
abundance: many
CDR3aa: CASRVFLDQYF
CDR3nt: TGTGCCAGCCGTGTTTTTCTCGATCAGTACTTC

v_gene: TRBV29-1
d_gene: TRBD1
j_gene: TRBJ2-3
abundance: many
CDR3aa: CSVDRTGGTSTDTQYF
CDR3nt: TGCAGCGTTGACAGGACAGGGGGGACCAGCACAGATACGCAGTATTTT

v_gene: TRBV27
d_gene: TRBD2
j_gene: TRBJ2-3
abundance: -
CDR3aa: CASSLNSGRASTDTQYF
CDR3nt: TGTGCCAGCAGTTTAAATAGCGGGAGGGCTAGCACAGATACGCAGTATTTT

v_gene: TRBV29-1
d_gene: -
j_gene: TRBJ1-1
abundance: many
CDR3aa: CSATQGPAFF
CDR3nt: TGCAGCGCCACGCAAGGCCCTGCTTTCTTT

v_gene: TRBV28
d_gene: -
j_gene: TRBJ2-7
abundance: many
CDR3aa: CASSLRQGRAYEQYF
CDR3nt: TGTGCCAGCAGTTTAAGGCAGGGGAGGGCCTACGAGCAGTACTTC

v_gene: TRBV29-1
d_gene: TRBD2
j_gene: TRBJ2-1
abundance: many
CDR3aa: CSVLAGGRYEQFF
CDR3nt: TGCAGCGTTCTAGCGGGGGGGCGATATGAGCAGTTCTTC

v_gene: TRBV6-5
d_gene: TRBD1
j_gene: TRBJ2-5
abundance: many
CDR3aa: CASTGGQETQYF
CDR3nt: TGTGCCAGCACAGGGGGCCAAGAGACCCAGTACTTC

v_gene: TRBV18
d_gene: -
j_gene: TRBJ2-1
abundance: -
CDR3aa: CASSSGPSNEQFF
CDR3nt: TGTGCCAGCTCATCTGGACCGAGCAATGAGCAGTTCTTC

v_gene: TRBV7-7
d_gene: TRBD1
j_gene: TRBJ2-5
abundance: -
CDR3aa: CASSLGPDRVKTQYF
CDR3nt: TGTGCCAGCAGCTTAGGTCCCGACAGGGTAAAGACCCAGTACTTC

v_gene: TRBV10-2
d_gene: TRBD1
j_gene: TRBJ1-5
abundance: many
CDR3aa: CASSERQGQPQHF
CDR3nt: TGCGCCAGCAGTGAACGACAGGGTCAGCCCCAGCATTTT

v_gene: TRBV6-1
d_gene: TRBD2
j_gene: TRBJ2-1
abundance: many
CDR3aa: CASNTLAGGYNEQFF
CDR3nt: TGTGCCAGCAACACACTAGCGGGGGGCTACAATGAGCAGTTCTTC

v_gene: TRBV20-1
d_gene: -
j_gene: TRBJ1-6
abundance: -
CDR3aa: CSAREDSYSYNSPLHF
CDR3nt: TGCAGTGCTAGGGAAGACAGTTACTCCTATAATTCACCCCTCCACTTT

v_gene: TRBV28
d_gene: -
j_gene: TRBJ2-3
abundance: -
CDR3aa: CASSTTRDNTDTQYF
CDR3nt: TGTGCCAGCAGTACGACGCGGGACAACACAGATACGCAGTATTTT

v_gene: TRBV12-3/TRBV12-4
d_gene: TRBD2
j_gene: TRBJ2-5
abundance: many
CDR3aa: CASRIYGGEETQYF
CDR3nt: TGTGCCAGCAGAATATACGGGGGGGAGGAGACCCAGTACTTC

v_gene: TRBV4-1
d_gene: -
j_gene: TRBJ2-1
abundance: -
CDR3aa: CASSQGRAYNEQFF
CDR3nt: TGCGCCAGCAGCCAAGGGAGGGCCTATAATGAGCAGTTCTTC

v_gene: TRBV2
d_gene: -
j_gene: TRBJ2-6
abundance: -
CDR3aa: CASTVWISGANVLTF
CDR3nt: TGTGCCAGCACAGTTTGGATCTCTGGGGCCAACGTCCTGACTTTC

v_gene: TRBV11-2
d_gene: -
j_gene: TRBJ1-4
abundance: many
CDR3aa: CASSLDRGEKLFF
CDR3nt: TGTGCCAGCAGCTTAGACAGGGGTGAAAAACTGTTTTTT

v_gene: TRBV20-1
d_gene: TRBD2
j_gene: TRBJ2-3
abundance: -
CDR3aa: CSANLAGGYTDTQYF
CDR3nt: TGCAGTGCTAATTTGGCGGGAGGGTACACAGATACGCAGTATTTT

v_gene: TRBV10-3
d_gene: TRBD1
j_gene: TRBJ2-3
abundance: once
CDR3aa: CAISGTGAAEDTQYF
CDR3nt: TGTGCCATCAGCGGGACAGGGGCCGCAGAGGATACGCAGTATTTT

v_gene: TRBV7-9
d_gene: -
j_gene: TRBJ2-7
abundance: many
CDR3aa: CASSLTTDEQYF
CDR3nt: TGTGCCAGCAGCTTAACAACAGACGAGCAGTACTTC

v_gene: TRBV18
d_gene: -
j_gene: TRBJ2-7
abundance: few
CDR3aa: CASSPVNSYEQYF
CDR3nt: TGTGCCAGCTCACCAGTTAACAGCTACGAGCAGTACTTC

v_gene: TRBV11-2
d_gene: TRBD2
j_gene: TRBJ2-1
abundance: -
CDR3aa: CASSFEGLAGALEQFF
CDR3nt: TGTGCCAGCAGCTTCGAGGGACTAGCGGGAGCTCTTGAGCAGTTCTTC